The clone carrying this TCR beta chain has a handful of counts. TCRdb re-analysed the PCR reads in MiXCR, keeping a single row per CDR3 protein. The sample lists about 640,000 distinct CDR3 sequences; just under 20% were seen once. The V segment lost 0 bases and the J segment 8 bases; nucleotides outside the gene matches: 6. Per the germline V gene, CDR1 is LGHNA and CDR2 is YSLEER. The CDR3 consists of 16 residues. This record belongs to a study of molecular identifiers for immune sequencing clone quantification. What was sequenced was naive CD8+ T cells from blood, with Jurkat cell RNA spiked in. Subset: FACS-sorted CD8+CD4-CCR7+CD45RA+ naive T cells. The rearrangement joins TRBV4-3 to TRBJ1-6, with TRBD1 matching 8 bases. The clonotype comes from a human donor in good health. Some libraries in this study had Jurkat cell RNA spiked in. CDR3 protein: CASSQDFGTGDSPLHF. For the CDR3, the DNA is TGCGCCAGCAGCCAAGATTTCGGGACAGGTGATTCACCCCTCCACTTT.